These T cell receptor beta chains were read from a single sample in a study of blood T cells in healthy people across ages. TCRdb fed the 5' RACE reads into MiXCR, producing one record per CDR3 protein. The sample includes some 900,000 distinct CDR3 sequences, around 46% of them seen just once. The sample comprised blood. The origin of the receptors is a man younger than 45 in good health. The CDR3 runs from the conserved cysteine through the conserved F or W. A D gene is named only where the DNA matches it firmly. Clone size is not always given. Where it is, it says once, few, many or a class for expanded clones.

D gene,clone size,CDR3 length,J gene,V gene,CDR3 protein,CDR3 DNA
.,.,14,TRBJ1-5,TRBV10-3,CAISESGSNQPQHF,TGTGCCATCAGTGAGTCTGGCAGCAATCAGCCCCAGCATTTT
.,.,11,TRBJ2-1,TRBV11-2,CASSWSNEQFF,TGTGCCAGCAGCTGGAGCAATGAGCAGTTCTTC
.,few,20,TRBJ1-2,TRBV6-2/TRBV6-3,CASSHLGYGDVVSSSYGYTF,TGTGCCAGCAGTCACCTCGGCTACGGGGATGTGGTTTCATCGAGCTATGGCTACACCTTC
.,.,17,TRBJ1-2,TRBV6-1,CASSETGAVRGAYGYTF,TGTGCCAGCAGTGAGACGGGAGCGGTCCGTGGGGCCTATGGCTACACCTTC
.,few,13,TRBJ1-2,TRBV12-3/TRBV12-4,CASSTGINYGYTF,TGTGCCAGCAGTACCGGGATTAACTATGGCTACACCTTC
.,.,12,TRBJ1-2,TRBV6-2/TRBV6-3,CASSTIAYGYTF,TGTGCCAGCAGTACCATCGCCTATGGCTACACCTTC
.,.,16,TRBJ2-3,TRBV27,CASSLDRGSGTDTQYF,TGTGCCAGCAGTTTAGATCGGGGGTCTGGAACAGATACGCAGTATTTT
.,few,13,TRBJ1-2,TRBV6-5,CASSIQTSYGYTF,TGTGCCAGCAGTATACAGACGTCCTATGGCTACACCTTC
TRBD1,.,15,TRBJ1-2,TRBV6-2/TRBV6-3,CASSLPGGHLYGYTF,TGTGCCAGCAGTTTGCCAGGGGGCCATCTCTATGGCTACACCTTC
.,once,19,TRBJ2-4,TRBV28,CASRGEGDRSPFLGNIQYF,TGTGCCAGCAGGGGGGAGGGGGACAGGTCCCCATTCCTGGGAAACATTCAGTACTTC
.,few,15,TRBJ2-7,TRBV18,CASSPYQERTYEQYF,TGTGCCAGCTCACCATATCAGGAGAGGACCTACGAGCAGTACTTC
.,.,14,TRBJ1-2,TRBV20-1,CSIWKGTSSYGYTF,TGCAGCATTTGGAAAGGGACCTCTAGCTATGGCTACACCTTC
.,few,14,TRBJ2-5,TRBV27,CASSLRQTTATQYF,TGTGCCAGCAGTTTACGGCAGACAACAGCGACCCAGTACTTC
TRBD1,.,16,TRBJ2-1,TRBV12-3/TRBV12-4,CASSPQTGGHYNEQFF,TGTGCCAGCAGCCCACAGACAGGGGGCCATTACAATGAGCAGTTCTTC
.,.,15,TRBJ2-7,TRBV5-1,CASSSSPDPSYEQYF,TGCGCCAGCAGCTCATCCCCGGACCCTTCCTACGAGCAGTACTTC
TRBD1,.,16,TRBJ1-2,TRBV12-3/TRBV12-4,CASSLGELQGARGYTF,TGTGCCAGCAGTTTAGGGGAGTTACAGGGGGCCCGTGGCTACACCTTC